The 30 T cell receptor beta chains below were found in one sample sequenced in a study of cytomegalovirus exposure and HLA in healthy donors. The table came from immunoSEQ multiplex PCR; TCRdb's copy has only in-frame clones and leaves some out. The data hold approximately 58,000 clones, with around 90% observed a single time. The sequenced sample was PBMCs. These receptors came from a woman aged 30 to 39 in good health and CMV-seronegative.

This chain connects TRBV7-6 to TRBJ2-1; 8 bases agree with TRBD2. Germline V lookup: CDR1 SGHVS, CDR2 FNYEAQ. This CDR3 has 15 residues. V was pared by 6 bases and J by 1 base, with 5 bases of the junction left unmatched. Written as DNA, the CDR3 is TGTGCCAGCAGGGTTAGCGGGAATTCCTACAATGAGCAGTTCTTC. It specifies CASRVSGNSYNEQFF. The full variable domain, rest sourced from reference TRBV7-6 and TRBJ2-1, is GAGVSQSPRYKVTKRGQDVALRCDPISGHVSLYWYRQALGQGPEFLTYFNYEAQQDKSGLPNDRFSAERPEGSISTLTIQRTEQRDSAMYRCASRVSGNSYNEQFFGPGTRLTVL.

The rearrangement uses TRBV7-9 and TRBJ2-7, with 8 bases lining up with TRBD1. CDR1 and CDR2 (germline): SEHNR, FQNEAQ (reference sequence). V lost 5 bases to trimming and J lost 4 bases; unmatched junction nucleotides: 7. The CDR3 consists of 14 residues. The CDR3 DNA follows: TGTGCCAGCAGCATTGGACAGGGTTTTTACGAGCAGTACTTC. Translated: CASSIGQGFYEQYF.

The chain couples TRBV5-6 to TRBJ2-5, with 9 nucleotides matching TRBD2. The CDR3 loop spans 15 amino acids. Germline V lookup: CDR1 SGHDT, CDR2 YYEEEE. Trimming took 4 bases from V and 9 from J; bases not matched to a gene: 13. The CDR3 DNA is TGTGCCAGCAGCAAAGGGGGACTAGCATACAGCGCCCAGTACTTC. Amino acids: CASSKGGLAYSAQYF.

About this clone itself: This sample also contains other DNA sequences that code for the same CDR3. CDR3 sequence (DNA): TGTGCCAGCTCACCAGCGGGGGGATACAATGAGCAGTTCTTC. It specifies CASSPAGGYNEQFF. This chain links TRBV18 with TRBJ2-1, with 8 bases lining up with TRBD2. Per the germline V gene, CDR1 is KGHSH and CDR2 is LQKENI. This CDR3 has 14 residues. Unmatched junction bases numbered 1, after V lost 2 bases and J lost 4 bases.

The chain is built from TRBV30 and TRBJ2-2, with 9 bases lining up with TRBD1. The CDR3 extends over 15 amino acids. Germline trimming cut 3 bases from V and 3 bases from J; bases unmatched to any gene: 5. Germline CDR1 reads GTSNPN; CDR2 reads SVGIG (reference sequence). The CDR3 DNA reads TGTGCCTGGAGAGAAGGACAGGGGTACACCGGGGAGCTGTTTTTT. Protein sequence: CAWREGQGYTGELFF.

DNA of the CDR3: TGTGCCAGCAGCTTAGCGTTCACTAGCGGGGGCACAGATACGCAGTATTTT. It translates to CASSLAFTSGGTDTQYF. The rearrangement links TRBV7-8 to TRBJ2-3; 10 bases are a match to TRBD2. Trimming cost V 0 bases and J 1 base; bases outside gene matches: 4. CDR1 is SGHVS, CDR2 FQNEAQ, per germline. The CDR3 is 17 amino acids.

This clone has only one observation. This chain uses TRBV7-9 with TRBJ1-2; TRBD1 matches at 7 bases. V shed 5 bases, J shed 3 bases, and the junction held 12 bases outside the gene matches. Germline V gene lookup returns CDR1 SEHNR and CDR2 FQNEAQ (reference sequence). The CDR3 contains 16 residues. The DNA for the CDR3 is TGTGCCAGCAGCGACCACTCAACCGGGACAGACTATGGCTACACCTTC. Translated: CASSDHSTGTDYGYTF. Full variable domain (rest looked up from reference TRBV7-9 and TRBJ1-2): DTGVSQNPRHKITKRGQNVTFRCDPISEHNRLYWYRQTLGQGPEFLTYFQNEAQLEKSRLLSDRFSAERPKGSFSTLEIQRTEQGDSAMYLCASSDHSTGTDYGYTFGSGTRLTVV.

This clone occurred once. The rearrangement links TRBV5-6 to TRBJ2-7, with TRBD2 matching 12 bases. The trim removed 2 bases at V and 6 bases at J, leaving 9 bases unmatched. This CDR3 comprises 16 residues. Germline CDR1 reads SGHDT; CDR2 reads YYEEEE. CDR3 loop: CASSFLLTSGSSEQYF. The CDR3 region has the DNA TGTGCCAGCAGCTTTCTACTGACTAGCGGGAGTTCCGAGCAGTACTTC.

This clone was counted once. Relative to the germline gene, one junction end is altered; a read error may explain this. The chain has TRBV7-7 and TRBJ2-5; 12 positions match TRBD2. Per the germline V gene, CDR1 is SSHAT and CDR2 is FNYEAQ (reference sequence). The CDR3 runs to 16 residues. The CDR3 reads CASSTRLAGVAETQYF. CDR3 in DNA: TGTGCTAGCAGCACCCGACTAGCGGGAGTCGCAGAGACCCAGTACTTC.

The chain carries TRBV5-1 and TRBJ2-1; 8 nucleotides line up with TRBD1. The CDR3 loop spans 14 amino acids. Looked up from germline, CDR1 is SGHRS and CDR2 is YFSETQ. Losses at the gene ends were 4 bases for V and 8 bases for J; bases not matched to a gene: 8. The CDR3 region has the DNA TGCGCCAGCAGCGTCGGACAGGGCCTCGATGAGCAGTTCTTC. Residues: CASSVGQGLDEQFF.

CDR3 sequence (DNA): TGCGCCAGCAGCTCTAGCGGGAGGGGAACCGGGGAGCTGTTTTTT. Its protein product is CASSSSGRGTGELFF. The J gene is TRBJ2-2, the V gene TRBV5-1, with 12 nucleotides matching TRBD2. V was pared by 3 bases and J by 5 bases, with 2 bases of the junction left unmatched. Germline-derived CDR1 and CDR2 are SGHRS and YFSETQ. The CDR3 runs to 15 residues.

The genes are TRBV7-6 and TRBJ1-3, with TRBD1 matching over 10 bases. V shed 5 bases, J shed 4 bases, and the junction held 8 bases outside the gene matches. Germline V CDR1 and CDR2: SGHVS, FNYEAQ. This CDR3 is 16 amino acids long. Written as DNA, the CDR3 is TGTGCCAGCAGCCAAGACAGGGGGCACTCCGGAAACACCATATATTTT. It encodes CASSQDRGHSGNTIYF. Full variable domain (outside the CDR3, taken from reference TRBV7-6 and TRBJ1-3): GAGVSQSPRYKVTKRGQDVALRCDPISGHVSLYWYRQALGQGPEFLTYFNYEAQQDKSGLPNDRFSAERPEGSISTLTIQRTEQRDSAMYRCASSQDRGHSGNTIYFGEGSWLTVV.

The genes are TRBV10-1 and TRBJ1-1; TRBD1 matches 11 bases. Trimming removed 4 bases from V and 3 bases from J; junction bases left unmatched: 4. In germline, CDR1 is WNHNN, CDR2 SYGVQD (reference sequence). The CDR3 spans 15 residues. This chain's CDR3 is CASSGGQGADTEAFF. In DNA form, the CDR3 reads TGCGCCAGCAGTGGAGGACAGGGGGCGGACACTGAAGCTTTCTTT.

The rearrangement uses TRBV7-3 and TRBJ1-1; TRBD1 might be the D (5 bases). This CDR3 comprises 14 residues. Germline V gene lookup returns CDR1 SGHTA and CDR2 FQGTGA. V lost 6 bases, J lost 1 base, and 12 bases lay in between. Here the CDR3 reads CASRPGDSNTEAFF. The CDR3, as DNA: TGTGCCAGCAGGCCGGGGGACTCGAACACTGAAGCTTTCTTT.

V is TRBV14 and J is TRBJ2-1; 8 bases line up with TRBD1. V dropped 0 bases and J dropped 4; count of bases not matched to a gene: 8. The germline V gene encodes CDR1 SGHDN and CDR2 FVKESK. The CDR3 length is 17 residues. The CDR3 is CASSQEPGQGVYNEQFF. The CDR3 coding sequence is TGTGCCAGCAGCCAAGAGCCCGGACAGGGAGTTTACAATGAGCAGTTCTTC. The full variable domain, rest sourced from reference TRBV14 and TRBJ2-1, is EAGVTQFPSHSVIEKGQTVTLRCDPISGHDNLYWYRRVMGKEIKFLLHFVKESKQDESGMPNNRFLAERTGGTYSTLKVQPAELEDSGVYFCASSQEPGQGVYNEQFFGPGTRLTVL.

This sequence joins TRBV28 and TRBJ1-1; D remains ambiguous. CDR1 and CDR2 (germline): MDHEN, SYDVKM. V lost 3 bases and J lost 5, with 16 bases in between. The CDR3 is 15 amino acids. The chain's CDR3 is CASSFEVFKKTEAFF. Written as DNA, the CDR3 is TGTGCCAGCAGTTTTGAGGTTTTTAAAAAGACTGAAGCTTTCTTT.

The V call is TRBV18, the J call TRBJ1-4; maybe TRBD1 (5 bases). The CDR3 consists of 17 residues. CDR1 KGHSH and CDR2 LQKENI come from the germline V gene. Trimming took off 2 bases at V and 2 bases at J, with 15 bases between the two ends. CDR3 sequence: CASSPYRNLITNEKLFF. DNA for the CDR3: TGTGCCAGCTCACCATACAGGAATTTAATTACTAATGAAAAACTGTTTTTT.

The CDR3, as DNA: TGTGCCAGCAGCTCGCTCCGGGACAGTCTCTATGGCTACACCTTC. Amino acids: CASSSLRDSLYGYTF. This chain links TRBV13 with TRBJ1-2; 7 bases line up with TRBD1. The germline V gene has CDR1 PRHDT and CDR2 FYEKMQ (reference sequence). CDR3 size: 15 residues. The trim removed 4 bases at V and 4 bases at J, leaving 9 bases unmatched.

The chain joins TRBV7-3 to TRBJ1-1; D possibly corresponds to TRBD1 (6 bases). The CDR3 loop spans 15 amino acids. With 9 bases removed from V and 4 bases from J, the gap between germline ends came to 21 bases. Germline CDR1 reads SGHTA; CDR2 reads FQGTGA. The CDR3, as DNA: TGTGCCAGTTATAGACAGGCCCCGAAGTGCACTGAAGCTTTCTTT. Translating gives CASYRQAPKCTEAFF. The full variable domain, rest sourced from reference TRBV7-3 and TRBJ1-1, is GAGVSQTPSNKVTEKGKYVELRCDPISGHTALYWYRQSLGQGPEFLIYFQGTGAADDSGLPNDRFFAVRPEGSVSTLKIQRTERGDSAVYLCASYRQAPKCTEAFFGQGTRLTVV.

The V gene is TRBV15, the J gene TRBJ2-3; D is unresolved. Germline V gives CDR1 LNHNV, CDR2 YYDKDF (reference sequence). Trimming removed 0 bases from V and 6 bases from J, with 7 bases in between. The CDR3 sequence is 13 residues long. The CDR3, as DNA: TGTGCCACCAGCAGAGAATGGCCCGATACGCAGTATTTT. This translates into CATSREWPDTQYF.

The J gene is TRBJ1-1, the V gene TRBV4-3; no reliable D call. The germline V gene encodes CDR1 LGHNA and CDR2 YSLEER. V was clipped by 2 bases and J by 1 base, with 11 bases between them. The CDR3 loop spans 15 amino acids. This CDR3 reads CASSQLPGENTEAFF. The CDR3 DNA follows: TGCGCCAGCAGCCAACTCCCAGGTGAGAACACTGAAGCTTTCTTT.

V is TRBV6-1 and J is TRBJ2-7; 8 bases match TRBD2. V was clipped by 8 bases and J by 7 bases; unmatched bases: 7. CDR3 length: 12 residues. Looked up from germline, CDR1 is MNHNS and CDR2 is SASEGT. The CDR3 is CASRAGAGEQYF. CDR3 sequence (DNA): TGTGCCAGCCGAGCGGGAGCAGGTGAGCAGTACTTC.

This sequence joins TRBV18 and TRBJ2-2, with 9 positions matching TRBD1. There are 15 residues in the CDR3. The germline CDR1 and CDR2 sequences are KGHSH and LQKENI. J was trimmed by 4 bases and V by 5 bases; bases with no gene match: 5. The CDR3 DNA follows: TGTGCCAGCTCATCCGGGACAGGGTCCACCGGGGAGCTGTTTTTT. Encoded protein: CASSSGTGSTGELFF.

This sequence joins TRBV6-4 and TRBJ2-1, with TRBD2 matching 10 bases. The germline CDR1 and CDR2 sequences are MRHNA and SNTAGT. J was trimmed by 6 bases and V by 5 bases; bases with no gene match: 10. There are 16 residues in the CDR3. CDR3 in DNA: TGTGCCAGCAGTCGATCGGCCGGGACTAGCGCCAATGAGCAGTTCTTC. It specifies CASSRSAGTSANEQFF.

V is TRBV4-3 and J is TRBJ2-1; D is uncertain. The CDR3 covers 13 residues. V was trimmed by 0 bases and J by 5 bases, leaving 5 bases between them. CDR1 is LGHNA and CDR2 is YSLEER in the germline V gene. This chain's CDR3 is CASSQEGHNEQFF. Here the CDR3 DNA reads TGCGCCAGCAGCCAAGAGGGCCACAATGAGCAGTTCTTC.

The chain carries TRBV5-1 and TRBJ2-3; D remains ambiguous. The V gene's germline CDR1 is SGHRS and CDR2 YFSETQ. V was shortened by 2 bases and J by 6 bases, with 10 bases between the two germline ends. The CDR3 sequence is 13 residues long. The CDR3 nucleotides are TGCGCCAGCAGCTTTCCCCCCCAGGATACGCAGTATTTT. This gives the protein CASSFPPQDTQYF.

V gene TRBV7-3 combines with J gene TRBJ2-3; D might be TRBD1 (6 bases). Germline V gives CDR1 SGHTA, CDR2 FQGTGA. The V end was cut by 4 bases, the J end by 3 bases, with 20 bases between. There are 17 residues in the CDR3. In nucleotides, the CDR3 is TGTGCCAGCAGCTGGTGGGGACACAAAACAACGACAGATACGCAGTATTTT. Its translation is CASSWWGHKTTTDTQYF.

This chain joins TRBV27 and TRBJ2-1; TRBD2 agrees at 7 bases. This CDR3 region has 16 residues. V lost 5 bases, J lost 8 bases, and 15 bases stayed unmatched. CDR1 and CDR2 from the germline V gene are MNHEY and SMNVEV (reference sequence). The CDR3 bases are TGTGCCAGCAGTCCCTCGGCGGGAGCGTTCGGGCATGAGCAGTTCTTC. Residues: CASSPSAGAFGHEQFF.

This sequence joins TRBV6-5 and TRBJ1-2; D unclear. The CDR3 is 15 residues long. Trimming stripped 0 bases from V and 3 bases from J, with 11 bases between. Looked up from germline, CDR1 is MNHEY and CDR2 is SVGAGI. The CDR3 sequence: CASSYSRETHYGYTF. Here the CDR3 DNA reads TGTGCCAGCAGTTACTCGAGAGAAACCCACTATGGCTACACCTTC.

The V gene is TRBV10-3, the J gene TRBJ2-3; TRBD2 agrees at 8 bases. The CDR3 has 14 amino acids. CDR1 is ENHRY and CDR2 is SYGVKD in the germline V gene. Germline trimming cut 6 bases from V and 5 bases from J; bases unmatched to any gene: 7. CDR3 coding DNA: TGTGCCATCAGCGACGGGACTAGGGGAGATACGCAGTATTTT. Its protein product is CAISDGTRGDTQYF.